The source of this TCR beta chain is a study of blood T cell repertoires in COVID-19 (dated by TCRdb to the early 2020s). For the study in its entirety: Samples covering the acute and convalescent phases of COVID-19 were provided by collaborators in the United States, Italy and Spain. Nearly every sample came with metadata listing a de-identified subject ID, COVID-19 status, age in years and sex. Deeply sampled blood TCRbeta repertoires from subjects exposed to, actively infected with, or recovered from COVID-19 were included in the dataset. Samples were obtained from the ongoing ImmuneRACE study (first 160 participants) and from 950 to 1,500 subjects provided by 6 global collaborators. HLA class I and class II types, where available, came from metadata supplied by the sample provider rather than from assay-based typing. The repertoires were released in a freely available public database meant as a resource for research on the immune response to SARS-CoV-2. The prospective study material was composed of cDNA or gDNA derived from T cells, B-cell-depleted T cells, or PBMCs. What the work shows at the level of the full study, not this receptor alone: The quantity of clinical and demographic metadata differed by source and by participant and was supplied without curation.

The collaborating institutions used their own protocols to collect whole blood in K2EDTA tubes. For TCRbeta analysis, collaborators shipped samples in one of three forms: frozen whole blood, isolated PBMCs, or DNA extracted from either of those sample types. A word on this clone: Its recognized antigen is unknown. No base-level quality is on record; no much larger clone is a single base apart.

The immunoSEQ Assay, a bias-controlled multiplex PCR, was used to amplify TCRbeta CDR3 regions from genomic DNA. Under the source paper's analysis protocol: Within the assay, amplification of reference gene primers was used to estimate how many nucleated cells each sample contained. Sequence reads were collapsed and filtered to measure the absolute abundance of every unique TCRbeta CDR3 rearrangement. For each sample, productive Simpson clonality was calculated as the square root of Simpson's diversity index across productive rearrangements. Drawn from immuneACCESS, this table holds only the in-frame rearrangements with V and J called that TCRdb kept. Clones are partly lost; checked studies trace under half to an unresolved V gene and leave the rest unexplained. V and J calls and clone size follow that table, whereas D and trimming were derived from the DNA. This sample has some 120,000 clones in its table, and about nine tenths of those were observed once. Roughly 1.9% of the sample is held by the ten biggest clonotypes.

CDR1 is given as SGHTA and CDR2 as FQGNSA, both from the germline V gene. The cysteine opens and the phenylalanine closes a CDR3 of 14 amino acids. Only the CDR3 part of the read is kept: 42 bases, read in frame from the first base. The V end loses 5 bases and the J end loses 4 bases, and a stretch of 14 bases separates them. Source material: peripheral blood. This sequence uses TRBV7-2 and TRBJ2-5; TRBD2 is perhaps the D gene, given 5 matching bases. This TCR was sampled from a human donor with active COVID-19. The donor label of this sample is uncertain. The CDR3 is CASSGRTLVETQYF. The DNA sequence follows: TGTGCCAGCAGCGGGCGGACTCTTGTAGAGACCCAGTACTTC. Joined to the reference TRBV7-2 and TRBJ2-5 proteins, this CDR3 gives the full variable domain: GAGVSQSPSNKVTEKGKDVELRCDPISGHTALYWYRQSLGQGLEFLIYFQGNSAPDKSGLPSDRFSAERTGGSVSTLTIQRTQQEDSAVYLCASSGRTLVETQYFGPGTRLLVL.